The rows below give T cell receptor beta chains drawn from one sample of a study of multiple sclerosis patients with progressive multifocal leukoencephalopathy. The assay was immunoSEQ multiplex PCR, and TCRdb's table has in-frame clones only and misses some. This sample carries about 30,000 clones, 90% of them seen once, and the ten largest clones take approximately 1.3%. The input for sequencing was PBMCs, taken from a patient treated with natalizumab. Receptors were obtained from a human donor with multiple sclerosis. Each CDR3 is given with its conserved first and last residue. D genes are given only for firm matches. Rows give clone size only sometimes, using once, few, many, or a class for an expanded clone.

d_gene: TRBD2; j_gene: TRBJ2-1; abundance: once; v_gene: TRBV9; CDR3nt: TGTGCCAGCAGCGGAAACCCACGGGGGGGATATGAGCAGTTCTTC; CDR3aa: CASSGNPRGGYEQFF
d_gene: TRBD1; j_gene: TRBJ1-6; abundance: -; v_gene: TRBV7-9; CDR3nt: TGTGCCAGCAGCTGGGGGACAGTTAATAATTCACCCCTCCACTTT; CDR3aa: CASSWGTVNNSPLHF
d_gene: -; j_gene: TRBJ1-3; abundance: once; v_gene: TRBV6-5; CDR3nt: TGTGCCAGCAGCCGGGGCCTATCCTCTGGAAACACCATATATTTT; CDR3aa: CASSRGLSSGNTIYF
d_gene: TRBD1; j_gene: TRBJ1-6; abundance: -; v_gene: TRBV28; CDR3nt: TGTGCCAGCAGCCCTTCGGACAGGCTTAATTCACCCCTCCACTTT; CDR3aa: CASSPSDRLNSPLHF
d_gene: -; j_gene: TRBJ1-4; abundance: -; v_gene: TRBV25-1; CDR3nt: TGTGCCAGCAGTGAATATATCGACGAAAAACTGTTTTTT; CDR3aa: CASSEYIDEKLFF
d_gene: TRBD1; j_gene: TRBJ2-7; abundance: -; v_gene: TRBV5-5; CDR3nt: TGTGCCAGCACCAAGACTGGGGGTGGACAGGGCAGATACGAGCAGTACTTC; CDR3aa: CASTKTGGGQGRYEQYF
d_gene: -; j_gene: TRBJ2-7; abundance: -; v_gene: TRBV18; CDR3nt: TGTGCCAGCTCACTAGAGGGACTGGCGATCTACGAGCAGTACTTC; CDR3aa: CASSLEGLAIYEQYF
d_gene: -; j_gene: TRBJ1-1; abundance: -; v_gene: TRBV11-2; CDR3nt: TGTGCCAGCAGGAACCCCGGGACGGTGAACACTGAAGCTTTCTTT; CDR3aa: CASRNPGTVNTEAFF
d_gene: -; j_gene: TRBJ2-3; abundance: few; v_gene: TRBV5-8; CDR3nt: TGTGCCAGCAGCGTGGACACGGCAAAGCAGTATTTT; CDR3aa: CASSVDTAKQYF
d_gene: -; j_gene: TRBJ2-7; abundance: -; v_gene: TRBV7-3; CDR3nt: TGTGCCAGCAGCTCGACTGTAGGGCCCGGGAGCGAGCAGTACTTC; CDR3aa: CASSSTVGPGSEQYF
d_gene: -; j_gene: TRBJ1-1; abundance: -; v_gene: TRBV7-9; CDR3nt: TGTGCCAGCAGCTTCCATAAGGATTTGGTGGCTTTCTTT; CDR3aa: CASSFHKDLVAFF
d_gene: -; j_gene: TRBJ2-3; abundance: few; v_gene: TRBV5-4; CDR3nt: TGTGCCAGCAACCCGCTCGGAACAGATACGCAGTATTTT; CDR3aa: CASNPLGTDTQYF
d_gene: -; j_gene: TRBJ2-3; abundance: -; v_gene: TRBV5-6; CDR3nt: TGTGCCAGCAGCTCCATTGAGTTCCGGACAGCGACGTTCACAGATACGCAGTATTTT; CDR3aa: CASSSIEFRTATFTDTQYF
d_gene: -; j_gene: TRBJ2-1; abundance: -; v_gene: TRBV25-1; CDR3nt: TGTGCCAGCGGCGCCAGAGGAGGGCGAGAGCAGTTCTTC; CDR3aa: CASGARGGREQFF
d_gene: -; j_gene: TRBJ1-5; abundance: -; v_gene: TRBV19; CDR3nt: TGTGCCAGTAGTATACCGCAGGGGTCTTATAGCAATCAGCCCCAGCATTTT; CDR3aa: CASSIPQGSYSNQPQHF
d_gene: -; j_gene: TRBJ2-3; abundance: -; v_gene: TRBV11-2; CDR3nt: TGTGCCAGCAGCTCAGGGGAGACTACGACAGATACGCAGTATTTT; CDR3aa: CASSSGETTTDTQYF
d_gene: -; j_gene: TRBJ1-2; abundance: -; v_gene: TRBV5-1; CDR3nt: TGCGCCAGCAGCTTGGAACGGGGTACCTATGGCTACACCTTC; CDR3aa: CASSLERGTYGYTF
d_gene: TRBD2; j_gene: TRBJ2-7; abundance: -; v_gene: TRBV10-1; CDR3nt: TGCGCCAGCAGTGACGGCGGGGGGGCCTCGGACGAGCAGTACTTC; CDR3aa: CASSDGGGASDEQYF
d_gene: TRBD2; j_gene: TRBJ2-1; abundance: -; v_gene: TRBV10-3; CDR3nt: TGTGCCATCAGTGAGTCAAGCGGGGGGACCTACAATGAGCAGTTCTTC; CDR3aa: CAISESSGGTYNEQFF
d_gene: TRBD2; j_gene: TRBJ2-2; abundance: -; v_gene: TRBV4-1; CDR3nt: TGCGCCAGCAGCCTAGGCGCGGGGGGAAACACCGGGGAGCTGTTTTTT; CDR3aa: CASSLGAGGNTGELFF
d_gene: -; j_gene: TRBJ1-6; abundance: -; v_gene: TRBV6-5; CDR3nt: TGTGCCAGCAGACTCACGGGACAAAATAATTCACCCCTCCACTTT; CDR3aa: CASRLTGQNNSPLHF
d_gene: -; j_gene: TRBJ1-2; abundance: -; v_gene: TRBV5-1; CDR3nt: TGCGCCAGCAGCTTGGGGGCGCGGGGCTACACCTTC; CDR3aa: CASSLGARGYTF
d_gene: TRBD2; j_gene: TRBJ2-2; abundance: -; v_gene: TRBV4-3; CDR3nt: TGCGCCAGCAGCCAACGGACTAGCGGGGGGAACACCGGGGAGCTGTTTTTT; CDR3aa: CASSQRTSGGNTGELFF
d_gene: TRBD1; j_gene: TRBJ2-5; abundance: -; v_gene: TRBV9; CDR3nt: TGTGCCAGCAGCGTATGGGACAGGGTGGAGACCCAGTACTTC; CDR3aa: CASSVWDRVETQYF
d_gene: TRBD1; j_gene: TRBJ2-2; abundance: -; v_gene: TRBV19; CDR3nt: TGTGCCAGTAGAGACTCAGGGGGCACGAACACCGGGGAGCTGTTTTTT; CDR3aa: CASRDSGGTNTGELFF
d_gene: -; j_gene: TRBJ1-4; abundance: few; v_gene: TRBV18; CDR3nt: TGTGCCAGCTCTCAAACCACAGCTGCAACTAATGAAAAACTGTTTTTT; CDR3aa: CASSQTTAATNEKLFF
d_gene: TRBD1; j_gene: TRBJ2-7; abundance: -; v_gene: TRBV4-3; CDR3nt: TGCGCCAGCAGCCATGGGACAGGGGGTTCCTACGAGCAGTACTTC; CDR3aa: CASSHGTGGSYEQYF
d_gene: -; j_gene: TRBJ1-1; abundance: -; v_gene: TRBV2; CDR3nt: TGTGCCAGCAGCCTCGCCGAGGGTTCTGAAGCTTTCTTT; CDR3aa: CASSLAEGSEAFF
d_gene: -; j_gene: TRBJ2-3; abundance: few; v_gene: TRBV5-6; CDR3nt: TGTGCCAGCATCCCCCGGGACTTCCGCCCAGATACGCAGTATTTT; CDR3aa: CASIPRDFRPDTQYF
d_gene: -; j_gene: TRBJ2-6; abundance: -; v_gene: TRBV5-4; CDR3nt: TGTGCCAGCAGCCAACCTACAGGGAGCCCTCCTGGGGCCAACGTCCTGACTTTC; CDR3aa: CASSQPTGSPPGANVLTF
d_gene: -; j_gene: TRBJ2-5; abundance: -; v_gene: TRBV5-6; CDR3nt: TGTGCCAGTGTGGGCAGTGAAGAGACCCAGTACTTC; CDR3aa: CASVGSEETQYF
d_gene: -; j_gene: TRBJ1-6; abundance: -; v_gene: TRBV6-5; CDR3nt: TGTGCCAGCAGTCTCGGTGTGGGGGAAAGTTCACCCCTCCACTTT; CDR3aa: CASSLGVGESSPLHF
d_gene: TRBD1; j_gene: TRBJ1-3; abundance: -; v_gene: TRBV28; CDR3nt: TGTGCCAGCAGCAAACAGGGGGAGATCACCATATATTTT; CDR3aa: CASSKQGEITIYF
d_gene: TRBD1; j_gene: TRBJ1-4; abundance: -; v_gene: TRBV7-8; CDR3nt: TGTGCCAGCAGCTTCCGGGACAGCAGCTACTTTGAAAAACTGTTTTTT; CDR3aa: CASSFRDSSYFEKLFF
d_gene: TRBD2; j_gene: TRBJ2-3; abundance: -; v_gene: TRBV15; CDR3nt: TGTGCCACCAGCAGATCGCCGGGACTAGCGGGGAAGGCCGACACAGATACGCAGTATTTT; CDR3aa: CATSRSPGLAGKADTDTQYF
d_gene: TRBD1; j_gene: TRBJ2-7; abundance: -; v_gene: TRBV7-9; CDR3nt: TGTGCCAGCAGCACCCGGGACAGGGTCTCCTACGAGCAGTACTTC; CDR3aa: CASSTRDRVSYEQYF
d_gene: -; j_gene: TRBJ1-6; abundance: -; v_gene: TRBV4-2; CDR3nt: TGTGCCAGCAGCCAAGAGCTGCCACAGGGCCCCAATTCACCCCTCCACTTT; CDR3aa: CASSQELPQGPNSPLHF
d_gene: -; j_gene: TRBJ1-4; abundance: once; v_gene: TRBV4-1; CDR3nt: TGCGCCAGCAGCCAAGTAGGACGGTTTAATGAAAAACTGTTTTTT; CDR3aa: CASSQVGRFNEKLFF
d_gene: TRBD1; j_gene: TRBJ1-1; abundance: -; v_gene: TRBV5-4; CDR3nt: TGTGCCAGCAGCTTGGAAGGGGGCGTAGTCAACACTGAAGCTTTCTTT; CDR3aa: CASSLEGGVVNTEAFF
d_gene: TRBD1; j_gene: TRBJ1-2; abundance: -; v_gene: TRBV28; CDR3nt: TGTGCCAGCAGTGTTGGGACAGGGGGGGACTATGGCTACACCTTC; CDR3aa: CASSVGTGGDYGYTF
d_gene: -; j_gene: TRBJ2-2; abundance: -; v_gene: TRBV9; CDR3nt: TGTGCCAGCAGCGTAGATTGGCGGGGAAACACCGGGGAGCCGTTTTTT; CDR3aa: CASSVDWRGNTGEPFF
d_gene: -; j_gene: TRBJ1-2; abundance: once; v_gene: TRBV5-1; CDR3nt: TGCGCCAGCAGGGCGGACTATGGCTACACCTTC; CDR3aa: CASRADYGYTF
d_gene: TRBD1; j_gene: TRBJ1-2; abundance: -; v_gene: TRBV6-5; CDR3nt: TGTGCCAGCAGGATGACAGGGGGGAGAGGCTACACCTTC; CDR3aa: CASRMTGGRGYTF
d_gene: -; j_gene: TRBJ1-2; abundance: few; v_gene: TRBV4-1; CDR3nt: TGCGCCAGCAGCCAAGAATCAACAGCCGGGTCTTTTAGCTACACCTTC; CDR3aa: CASSQESTAGSFSYTF
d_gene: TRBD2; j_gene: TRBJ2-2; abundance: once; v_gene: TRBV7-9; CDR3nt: TGTGCCAGCAGCTTAAGGACTAGCGGCGGGGAGCTGTTTTTT; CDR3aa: CASSLRTSGGELFF
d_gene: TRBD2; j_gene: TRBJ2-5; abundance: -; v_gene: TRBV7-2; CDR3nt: TGTGCCAGCAGCTTAGGCCCGGGGGGGGGAGAGACCCAGTACTTC; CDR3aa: CASSLGPGGGETQYF
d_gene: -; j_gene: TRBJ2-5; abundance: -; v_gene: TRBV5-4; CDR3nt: TGTGCCAGCAGCTTGGCAGAGACCCAGTACTTC; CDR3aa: CASSLAETQYF
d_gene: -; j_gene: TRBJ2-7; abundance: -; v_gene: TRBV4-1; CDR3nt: TGCGCCAGCAGCCAATTTTGGGCAGGCTCCTACGAGCAGTACTTC; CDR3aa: CASSQFWAGSYEQYF